These 20 T cell receptor beta chains share one sample of origin, sequenced in a study of control samples from healthy donors and cancer patients. The data were produced by immunoSEQ multiplex PCR, yet TCRdb's version contains in-frame clones alone and is incomplete. This sample carries 100,000 to 150,000 clones, roughly 84% of them seen once, and the ten largest clones take around 1.8%. Input material: blood. Receptor source: a man aged 18 to 35 in good health.

This clone is a singleton in its sample. The chain couples TRBV6-2 or TRBV6-3 to TRBJ2-3; 7 bases are shared with TRBD2. Losses at the gene ends were 2 bases for V and 5 bases for J; bases not matched to a gene: 7. The CDR3 contains 15 residues. Per germline, CDR1 MNHEY and CDR2 SVGEGT. CDR3 bases: TGTGCCAGCAGTTACCCCCCCTCGGGAGGAGATACGCAGTATTTT. Translation gives CASSYPPSGGDTQYF.

The chain employs TRBV15 and TRBJ2-7, with D maybe TRBD1 (5 bases). The CDR3 is 14 residues long. CDR1 and CDR2 from the germline V gene are LNHNV and YYDKDF (reference sequence). Trimming removed 0 bases at V and 3 bases at J, with 9 bases between. CDR3 residues: CATSRDSRGYEQYF. CDR3 in DNA: TGTGCCACCAGCAGAGATAGTAGGGGCTACGAGCAGTACTTC. Variable domain in full (rest from reference TRBV15 and TRBJ2-7): DAMVIQNPRYQVTQFGKPVTLSCSQTLNHNVMYWYQQKSSQAPKLLFHYYDKDFNNEADTPDNFQSRRPNTSFCFLDIRSPGLGDTAMYLCATSRDSRGYEQYFGPGTRLTVT.

In this sample, this clone turned up once. This chain connects TRBV6-4 to TRBJ2-3, with 12 bases fitting TRBD2. V lost 3 bases to trimming and J lost 4 bases; unmatched junction nucleotides: 2. Germline CDR1 MRHNA, CDR2 SNTAGT. The CDR3 totals 15 residues. CDR3 amino acids: CASSEGTSGPDTQYF. CDR3 bases: TGTGCCAGCAGTGAAGGGACTAGCGGGCCAGATACGCAGTATTTT.

Notes on this clone: The junction shows a germline mismatch at one end, possibly a read error. The chain combines TRBV7-7 with TRBJ2-3; tentatively, D is TRBD1 or TRBD2 (6 bases each). The germline V gene has CDR1 SSHAT and CDR2 FNYEAQ (reference sequence). This CDR3 contains 16 residues. CDR3 nucleotides: TGTGCTAGCAGCTTAGGGGGACTGGCTAGCACAGATACGCAGTATTTT. Protein: CASSLGGLASTDTQYF.

The chain couples TRBV18 to TRBJ1-1; D is undetermined. The V and J ends lost 5 bases and 1 base respectively, with 8 bases between them. The germline gives CDR1 KGHSH, CDR2 LQKENI. CDR3 size: 13 residues. As DNA, the CDR3 is TGTGCCAGCTCAGTTGACCAGAACACTGAAGCTTTCTTT. It codes for CASSVDQNTEAFF.

V is TRBV27 and J is TRBJ2-1; the match to TRBD2 covers 14 bases. V shed 5 bases, J shed 6 bases, and the junction held 9 bases outside the gene matches. CDR1 and CDR2 from the germline V gene are MNHEY and SMNVEV (reference sequence). The length of the CDR3 is 17 residues. CDR3 nucleotide sequence: TGTGCCAGCAGTGAGACTAGCGGGAGGGCCCTCGCCAATGAGCAGTTCTTC. This sequence encodes CASSETSGRALANEQFF.

This chain links TRBV5-1 with TRBJ1-1, with 8 bases identical to TRBD1. The CDR3 runs to 14 residues. CDR1 is SGHRS and CDR2 is YFSETQ in the germline V gene. The trim removed 3 bases at V and 6 bases at J, leaving 7 bases unmatched. CDR3 loop: CASSSTGVISEAFF. In nucleotides, the CDR3 is TGCGCCAGCAGCTCGACAGGGGTCATTTCTGAAGCTTTCTTT.

The rearrangement links TRBV10-3 to TRBJ2-3, with a tentative D call TRBD2 (5 bases). V shed 7 bases and J shed 0 bases, with 17 bases lying between them. The CDR3 contains 16 residues. The germline gives CDR1 ENHRY, CDR2 SYGVKD. The CDR3 sequence: CAINDGLAMSTDTQYF. The CDR3 DNA follows: TGTGCCATCAACGATGGACTGGCTATGAGCACAGATACGCAGTATTTT.

This clone has a handful of counts. The chain combines TRBV11-2 with TRBJ2-7; D ambiguous. CDR1 and CDR2 from the germline V gene are SGHAT and FQNNGV. There are 14 residues in the CDR3. The V gene lost 1 base and the J gene lost 2 bases, with 9 bases spanning the gap. CDR3 coding DNA: TGTGCCAGCAGCTTAGTGCCGGCGGCCTACGAGCAGTACTTC. Its protein is CASSLVPAAYEQYF.

This rearrangement joins TRBV6-5 to TRBJ2-7; D perhaps matches TRBD2 (6 bases). This CDR3 contains 14 residues. Trimming took off 6 bases at V and 6 bases at J, with 18 bases between the two ends. The germline V gene has CDR1 MNHEY and CDR2 SVGAGI. The CDR3 DNA follows: TGTGCCAGCAGACGGGAGCCGAACCTACGCGAGCAGTACTTC. This sequence encodes CASRREPNLREQYF.

The V and J genes are TRBV5-1 and TRBJ1-5; D not resolved. V lost 4 bases to trimming and J lost 0 bases, with 8 bases between them. This CDR3 spans 14 amino acids. Germline-derived CDR1 and CDR2 are SGHRS and YFSETQ. CDR3 region: CASSRDGSNQPQHF. CDR3 DNA sequence: TGCGCCAGCAGCCGAGACGGTAGCAATCAGCCCCAGCATTTT.

This rearrangement joins TRBV10-3 to TRBJ2-1, with 9 bases that match TRBD2. In germline, CDR1 is ENHRY, CDR2 SYGVKD. The CDR3 spans 13 residues. Trimming removed 4 bases from V and 10 bases from J; junction bases left unmatched: 5. The CDR3 loop is CAISGIAGVEQFF. CDR3 bases: TGTGCCATCAGTGGAATAGCGGGAGTCGAGCAGTTCTTC.

This clone was observed a few times. V is TRBV27 and J is TRBJ1-5, with D possibly TRBD1 on 6 matching bases. Germline CDR1 is MNHEY and CDR2 is SMNVEV (reference sequence). Deletions cut 0 bases from V and 7 bases from J, with 16 bases between. This CDR3 has 16 amino acids. CDR3 bases: TGTGCCAGCAGTTTATCGGGTGGGGGGCCCGGACAGCCCCAGCATTTT. Translated: CASSLSGGGPGQPQHF.

The V and J genes are TRBV4-1 and TRBJ2-7, with 9 bases identical to TRBD1. This CDR3 has 15 amino acids. The junction had 4 bases not matched to a gene; V was cut back by 0 bases and J by 4 bases. Germline CDR1 reads MGHRA; CDR2 reads YSYEKL. The CDR3 sequence is CASSQEWTGEYEQYF. The DNA for the CDR3 is TGCGCCAGCAGCCAAGAGTGGACAGGGGAGTACGAGCAGTACTTC.

V and J are TRBV12-3 or TRBV12-4 and TRBJ1-6; TRBD1 might be the D (5 bases). The length of the CDR3 is 13 residues. V was pared by 7 bases and J by 7 bases, with 11 bases between. The CDR3 nucleotides read TGTGCCAGCACGCCAGGGAGGAATTCACCCCTCCACTTT. The encoded protein is CASTPGRNSPLHF.

V usage is TRBV5-1 and J usage is TRBJ1-5; no firm D call. The CDR3 is made up of 13 amino acids. Trimming pared 9 bases from V and 4 bases from J, leaving 14 bases between. CDR1 is SGHRS and CDR2 is YFSETQ in the germline V gene. Here the CDR3 reads CATYPMSNQPQHF. Here the CDR3 DNA reads TGCGCCACCTACCCTATGTCGAATCAGCCCCAGCATTTT.

This clone was seen only once. One end of the junction fails to match germline, which may point to a read error. CDR3 nucleotide sequence: TGCGCCGGCAGCTTGGCCCAGGGGTTGCGTGGCTACACCTTC. Its protein is CAGSLAQGLRGYTF. The V and J genes are TRBV5-1 and TRBJ1-2; a possible D gene is TRBD1 (6 bases). CDR3 length: 14 amino acids. CDR1 is SGHRS and CDR2 is YFSETQ in the germline V gene.

This clone was seen a few times. This chain uses TRBV5-1 with TRBJ1-4; D might be TRBD1 (6 bases). The germline V and J ends were trimmed by 0 bases and 8 bases, with 17 bases remaining between them. Looked up from germline, CDR1 is SGHRS and CDR2 is YFSETQ. The CDR3 runs 16 residues. The CDR3 sequence: CASSLVYGGIEEKLFF. The DNA of the CDR3 is TGCGCCAGCAGCTTGGTGTACGGGGGCATTGAAGAAAAACTGTTTTTT. Complete variable domain (other parts from reference TRBV5-1 and TRBJ1-4): KAGVTQTPRYLIKTRGQQVTLSCSPISGHRSVSWYQQTPGQGLQFLFEYFSETQRNKGNFPGRFSGRQFSNSRSEMNVSTLELGDSALYLCASSLVYGGIEEKLFFGSGTQLSVL.

This clone is classed as medium-sized. The rearrangement uses TRBV12-3 or TRBV12-4 and TRBJ1-2; D is unclear. The CDR3 runs to 13 residues. Trimming took 3 bases from V and 8 from J, leaving 13 bases between them. The CDR3 nucleotides read TGTGCCAGCAGTTTCCGTGGGGATAGAGGCTACACCTTC. Encoded protein: CASSFRGDRGYTF.

The chain recombines TRBV20-1 with TRBJ2-3; 12 bases fit TRBD2. This CDR3 has 17 amino acids. V gave up 3 bases and J gave up 2 bases; unmatched junction bases: 9. Germline V lookup: CDR1 DFQATT, CDR2 SNEGSKA (reference sequence). CDR3 coding DNA: TGCAGTGCTAGTGGACTAGCGGGAAGGCGGGCCACAGATACGCAGTATTTT. Protein product: CSASGLAGRRATDTQYF.